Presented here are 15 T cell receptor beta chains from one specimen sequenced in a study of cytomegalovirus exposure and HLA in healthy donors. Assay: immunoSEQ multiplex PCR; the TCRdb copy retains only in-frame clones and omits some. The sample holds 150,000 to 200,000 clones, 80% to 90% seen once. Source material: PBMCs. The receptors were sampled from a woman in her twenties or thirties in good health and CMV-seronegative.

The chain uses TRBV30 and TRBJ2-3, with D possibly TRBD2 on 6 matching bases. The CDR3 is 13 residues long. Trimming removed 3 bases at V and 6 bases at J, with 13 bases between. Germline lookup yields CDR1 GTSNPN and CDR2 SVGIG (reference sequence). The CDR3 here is CAWSLGGWDTQYF. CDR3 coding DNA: TGTGCCTGGAGCTTGGGGGGATGGGATACGCAGTATTTT.

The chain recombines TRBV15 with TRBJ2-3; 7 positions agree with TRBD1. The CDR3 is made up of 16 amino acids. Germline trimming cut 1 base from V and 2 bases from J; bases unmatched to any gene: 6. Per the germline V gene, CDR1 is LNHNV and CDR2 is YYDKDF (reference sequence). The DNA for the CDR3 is TGTGCCACCAGCAGAGGACGGGACAGAAACACAGATACGCAGTATTTT. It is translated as CATSRGRDRNTDTQYF.

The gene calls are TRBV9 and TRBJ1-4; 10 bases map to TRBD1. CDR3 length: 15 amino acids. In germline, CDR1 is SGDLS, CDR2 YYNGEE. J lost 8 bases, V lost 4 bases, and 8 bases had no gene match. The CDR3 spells CASSSDRGPEEKLFF. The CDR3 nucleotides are TGTGCCAGCAGCTCTGACAGGGGGCCGGAGGAAAAACTGTTTTTT.

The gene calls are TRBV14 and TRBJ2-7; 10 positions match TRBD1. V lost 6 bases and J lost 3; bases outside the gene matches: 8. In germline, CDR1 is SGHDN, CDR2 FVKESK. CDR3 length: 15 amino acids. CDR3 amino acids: CASSPDRGRFYEQYF. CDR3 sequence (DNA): TGTGCCAGCAGTCCTGACAGGGGGCGGTTCTACGAGCAGTACTTC.

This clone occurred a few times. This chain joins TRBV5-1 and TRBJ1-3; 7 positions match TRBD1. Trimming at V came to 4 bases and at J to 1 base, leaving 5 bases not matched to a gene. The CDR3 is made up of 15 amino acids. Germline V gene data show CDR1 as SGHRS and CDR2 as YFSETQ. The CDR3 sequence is CASSRGQPSGNTIYF. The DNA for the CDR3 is TGCGCCAGCAGCAGGGGACAGCCGTCTGGAAACACCATATATTTT. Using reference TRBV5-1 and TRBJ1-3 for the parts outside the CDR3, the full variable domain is KAGVTQTPRYLIKTRGQQVTLSCSPISGHRSVSWYQQTPGQGLQFLFEYFSETQRNKGNFPGRFSGRQFSNSRSEMNVSTLELGDSALYLCASSRGQPSGNTIYFGEGSWLTVV.

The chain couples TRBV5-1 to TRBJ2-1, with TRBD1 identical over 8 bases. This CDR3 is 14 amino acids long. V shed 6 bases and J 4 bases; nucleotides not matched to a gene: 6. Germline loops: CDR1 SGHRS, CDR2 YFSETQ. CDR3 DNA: TGCGCCAGCACTTCGGGACAGGAGTACAATGAGCAGTTCTTC. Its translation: CASTSGQEYNEQFF.

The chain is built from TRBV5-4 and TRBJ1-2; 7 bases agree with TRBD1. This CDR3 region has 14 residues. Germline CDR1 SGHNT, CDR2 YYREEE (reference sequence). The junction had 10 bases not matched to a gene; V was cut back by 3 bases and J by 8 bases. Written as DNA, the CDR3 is TGTGCCAGCAGCTCAGGGACAGCCGCATGGGGCTACACCTTC. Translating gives CASSSGTAAWGYTF. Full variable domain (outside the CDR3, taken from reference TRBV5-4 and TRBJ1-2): ETGVTQSPTHLIKTRGQQVTLRCSSQSGHNTVSWYQQALGQGPQFIFQYYREEENGRGNFPPRFSGLQFPNYSSELNVNALELDDSALYLCASSSGTAAWGYTFGSGTRLTVV.

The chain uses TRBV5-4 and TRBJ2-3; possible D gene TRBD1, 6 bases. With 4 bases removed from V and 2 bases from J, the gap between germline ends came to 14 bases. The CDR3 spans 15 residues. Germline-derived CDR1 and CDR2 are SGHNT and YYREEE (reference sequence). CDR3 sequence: CASSPPGQHTDTQYF. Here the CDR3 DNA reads TGTGCCAGCAGCCCACCGGGACAACACACAGATACGCAGTATTTT.

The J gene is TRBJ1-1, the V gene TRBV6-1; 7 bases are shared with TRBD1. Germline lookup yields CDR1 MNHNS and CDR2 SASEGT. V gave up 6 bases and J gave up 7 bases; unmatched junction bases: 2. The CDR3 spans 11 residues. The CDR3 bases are TGTGCCAGCAGGCGACAGGGTGAAGCTTTCTTT. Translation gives CASRRQGEAFF.

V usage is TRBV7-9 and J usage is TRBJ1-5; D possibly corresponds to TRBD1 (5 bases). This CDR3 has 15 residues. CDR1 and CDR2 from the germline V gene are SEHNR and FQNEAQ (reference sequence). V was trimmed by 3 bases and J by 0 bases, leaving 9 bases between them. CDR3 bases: TGTGCCAGCAGCTTTGGGGCAGATAGCAATCAGCCCCAGCATTTT. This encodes CASSFGADSNQPQHF.

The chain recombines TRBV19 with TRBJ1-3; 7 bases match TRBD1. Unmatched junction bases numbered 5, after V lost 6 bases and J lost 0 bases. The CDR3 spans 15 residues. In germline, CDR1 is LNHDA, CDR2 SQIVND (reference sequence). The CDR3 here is CASRRDRASGNTIYF. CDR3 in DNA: TGTGCCAGTAGGAGAGACAGGGCCTCTGGAAACACCATATATTTT.

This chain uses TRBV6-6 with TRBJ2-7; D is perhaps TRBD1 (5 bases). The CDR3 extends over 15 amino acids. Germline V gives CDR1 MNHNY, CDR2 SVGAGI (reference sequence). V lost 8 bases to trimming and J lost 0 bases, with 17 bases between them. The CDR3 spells CASGVGASTSYEQYF. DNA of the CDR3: TGTGCCAGCGGGGTAGGGGCGTCCACCTCCTACGAGCAGTACTTC.

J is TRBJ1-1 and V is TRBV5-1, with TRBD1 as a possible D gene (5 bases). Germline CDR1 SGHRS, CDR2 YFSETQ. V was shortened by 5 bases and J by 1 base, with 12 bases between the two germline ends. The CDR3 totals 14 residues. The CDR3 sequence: CASSEQGWNTEAFF. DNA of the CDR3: TGCGCCAGCAGTGAGCAGGGATGGAACACTGAAGCTTTCTTT.

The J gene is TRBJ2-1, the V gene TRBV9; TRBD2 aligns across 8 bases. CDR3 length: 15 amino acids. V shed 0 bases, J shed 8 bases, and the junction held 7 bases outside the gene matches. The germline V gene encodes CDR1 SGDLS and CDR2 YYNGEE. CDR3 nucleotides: TGTGCCAGCAGCGTAGCCAGCGGGAGTTGGGATGAGCAGTTCTTC. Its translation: CASSVASGSWDEQFF. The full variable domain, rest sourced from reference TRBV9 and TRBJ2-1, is DSGVTQTPKHLITATGQRVTLRCSPRSGDLSVYWYQQSLDQGLQFLIQYYNGEERAKGNILERFSAQQFPDLHSELNLSSLELGDSALYFCASSVASGSWDEQFFGPGTRLTVL.

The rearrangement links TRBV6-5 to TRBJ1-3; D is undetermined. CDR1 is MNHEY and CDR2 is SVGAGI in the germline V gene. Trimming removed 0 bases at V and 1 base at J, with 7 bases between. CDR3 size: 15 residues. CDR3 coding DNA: TGTGCCAGCAGTTACTCCTGGCAGTCTGGAAACACCATATATTTT. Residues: CASSYSWQSGNTIYF.